These 30 T cell receptor beta chains originate from one sample sequenced in a study of blood T cell repertoires in COVID-19. The assay was immunoSEQ multiplex PCR, and TCRdb's table has in-frame clones only and misses some. The table records around 140,000 clones, around 90% of them present only once. Sample: peripheral blood. These receptors were collected from a man between 65 and 85 years old with acute or convalescent COVID-19.

V and J are TRBV5-6 and TRBJ2-1; D call uncertain. The V gene's germline CDR1 is SGHDT and CDR2 YYEEEE. Trimming left V 0 bases short and J 6 bases short, with 16 bases between. This CDR3 region has 16 residues. Here the CDR3 reads CASSLDRRKSGNEQFF. Written as DNA, the CDR3 is TGTGCCAGCAGCTTGGATCGCAGGAAGTCCGGCAATGAGCAGTTCTTC.

CDR3 region: CASRPPGVSANSPLHF. The CDR3 bases are TGTGCCAGCAGACCTCCGGGGGTCTCGGCTAATTCACCCCTCCACTTT. The V call is TRBV7-9, the J call TRBJ1-6, with D possibly matching TRBD1 (5 bases). The CDR3 extends over 16 amino acids. V lost 6 bases and J lost 6, with 18 bases in between. Germline CDR1 reads SEHNR; CDR2 reads FQNEAQ (reference sequence).

This clone showed up just a few times. This chain connects TRBV10-3 to TRBJ2-7, with 8 bases matching TRBD1. J was trimmed by 5 bases and V by 5 bases; bases with no gene match: 8. Germline V gives CDR1 ENHRY, CDR2 SYGVKD. This CDR3 contains 14 residues. The CDR3 DNA sequence: TGTGCCATCAGTATAGGACAGGGACGCCACGAGCAGTACTTC. As protein: CAISIGQGRHEQYF.

The chain uses TRBV5-1 and TRBJ2-3; 9 positions agree with TRBD1. Germline assignment: CDR1 SGHRS and CDR2 YFSETQ. CDR3 size: 16 residues. J lost 3 bases, V lost 0 bases, and 5 bases had no gene match. For the CDR3, the DNA is TGCGCCAGCAGCTTGGGCACAGGGGGCGGTACAGATACGCAGTATTTT. Protein product: CASSLGTGGGTDTQYF.

V gene TRBV21-1 combines with J gene TRBJ2-7; TRBD2 is the table's D call, not checked against the DNA. TRBV21-1 is classified as a pseudogene. This CDR3 is 15 amino acids long. The CDR3: CASSKGRYGSCEQYF. The DNA of the CDR3 is TGTGCCAGCAGCAAAGGACGGTATGGGAGCTGCGAGCAGTACTTC.

This clone occurred a few times. This chain uses TRBV3-1 (or the pseudogene TRBV3-2) with TRBJ2-5; a possible D gene is TRBD1 (5 bases). The germline CDR1 and CDR2 sequences are LGHDT and YNNKEL (reference sequence). The V and J ends lost 6 bases and 1 base respectively, with 12 bases between them. The CDR3 has 14 amino acids. The CDR3 reads CASSFIGVQETQYF. In DNA, the CDR3 is TGTGCCAGCAGTTTCATAGGGGTCCAAGAGACCCAGTACTTC.

This rearrangement joins TRBV7-6 to TRBJ2-5; D remains unclear. The CDR3 totals 13 residues. In germline, CDR1 is SGHVS, CDR2 FNYEAQ. V shed 5 bases and J shed 2 bases, with 9 bases lying between them. CDR3 amino acids: CASSLRIQETQYF. CDR3 bases: TGTGCCAGCAGCCTGCGGATACAAGAGACCCAGTACTTC.

This chain connects TRBV14 to TRBJ2-1, with a tentative D call TRBD1 (6 bases). The CDR3 sequence is 13 residues long. Between the trimmed V and J ends, which lost 2 bases and 12 bases, there was a span of 14 bases. The V gene's germline CDR1 is SGHDN and CDR2 FVKESK. DNA of the CDR3: TGTGCCAGCAGCCAAATACCAGGGGTGGGGCAGTTCTTC. Its protein product is CASSQIPGVGQFF.

The V gene is TRBV7-2, the J gene TRBJ2-5; 7 bases are a match to TRBD2. V trimming: 2 bases; J trimming: 9 bases; junction bases outside the gene matches: 9. Germline V CDR1 and CDR2: SGHTA, FQGNSA. The CDR3 sequence is 14 residues long. CDR3 in amino acids: CASSLRLAGRPQYF. For the CDR3, the DNA is TGTGCCAGCAGCTTACGACTAGCCGGTCGCCCCCAGTACTTC.

This clone was counted a single time. The rearrangement joins TRBV5-6 to TRBJ2-3, with D maybe TRBD1 (6 bases). The CDR3 totals 18 residues. Between the trimmed V and J ends, which lost 2 bases and 4 bases, there was a span of 23 bases. Germline V gives CDR1 SGHDT, CDR2 YYEEEE. Here the CDR3 DNA reads TGTGCCAGCAGCTTAAGGATATTCGGAACAGGGAAGGCAGATACGCAGTATTTT. It translates to CASSLRIFGTGKADTQYF.

In its sample, this clone was seen a few times. The chain is built from TRBV24-1 and TRBJ2-1; TRBD1 matches 7 bases. Germline loops: CDR1 KGHDR, CDR2 SFDVKD. Losses at the gene ends were 3 bases for V and 4 bases for J; bases not matched to a gene: 5. The CDR3 contains 15 residues. CDR3 bases: TGTGCCACCAGTGATCACCGGGACAGATACAATGAGCAGTTCTTC. This gives the protein CATSDHRDRYNEQFF.

This chain connects TRBV9 to TRBJ1-5; D is uncertain. V shed 3 bases and J shed 0 bases, with 7 bases lying between them. The CDR3 is made up of 14 amino acids. Germline loops: CDR1 SGDLS, CDR2 YYNGEE. The CDR3 nucleotides are TGTGCCAGCAGCGAGGACTCTAGCAATCAGCCCCAGCATTTT. It codes for CASSEDSSNQPQHF. The full variable domain, in which reference TRBV9 and TRBJ1-5 provide the parts outside the CDR3, is DSGVTQTPKHLITATGQRVTLRCSPRSGDLSVYWYQQSLDQGLQFLIQYYNGEERAKGNILERFSAQQFPDLHSELNLSSLELGDSALYFCASSEDSSNQPQHFGDGTRLSIL.

The chain has TRBV11-2 and TRBJ1-4; 7 bases match TRBD1. The CDR3 totals 15 residues. Germline-derived CDR1 and CDR2 are SGHAT and FQNNGV. Germline trimming cut 5 bases from V and 13 bases from J; bases unmatched to any gene: 16. The CDR3 region has the DNA TGTGCCAGCAGCGTTGCCGGGACAGTGGGTCGGCGACTGTTTTTT. Translation gives CASSVAGTVGRRLFF.

J is TRBJ1-2 and V is TRBV3-1 (or the pseudogene TRBV3-2); no firm D call. This CDR3 comprises 16 residues. V lost 4 bases, J lost 6 bases, and 21 bases lay in between. Germline V CDR1 and CDR2: LGHDT, YNNKEL (reference sequence). CDR3 sequence reads: CASSLFGGLEGDGYTF. The CDR3 DNA sequence: TGTGCCAGCAGCCTTTTCGGCGGGCTCGAGGGCGATGGCTACACCTTC.

V is TRBV2 and J is TRBJ2-3; 11 positions agree with TRBD2. Germline CDR1 reads SNHLY; CDR2 reads FYNNEI. The CDR3 runs 18 residues. V dropped 5 bases and J dropped 0; count of bases not matched to a gene: 10. As DNA, the CDR3 is TGTGCCAGCAGTCAGACTAGCGGGACCCATCCAAGCACAGATACGCAGTATTTT. Its translation is CASSQTSGTHPSTDTQYF. Variable domain in full (rest from reference TRBV2 and TRBJ2-3): EPEVTQTPSHQVTQMGQEVILRCVPISNHLYFYWYRQILGQKVEFLVSFYNNEISEKSEIFDDQFSVERPDGSNFTLKIRSTKLEDSAMYFCASSQTSGTHPSTDTQYFGPGTRLTVL.

This chain connects TRBV5-1 to TRBJ1-6, with D possibly TRBD1 on 5 matching bases. CDR3 length: 14 amino acids. The V gene's germline CDR1 is SGHRS and CDR2 YFSETQ. Trimming took 0 bases from V and 5 from J, leaving 6 bases between them. The CDR3 protein is CASSLEQDNSPLHF. The CDR3 nucleotides read TGCGCCAGCAGCTTGGAACAGGATAATTCACCCCTCCACTTT.

The chain links TRBV12-5 to TRBJ1-2; D might be TRBD1 (6 bases). This CDR3 has 15 residues. Trimming stripped 6 bases from V and 7 bases from J, with 21 bases between. CDR1 and CDR2 (germline): LGHNT, FRNRAP. CDR3 loop: CASGMIGGAAGGYTF. CDR3 nucleotide sequence: TGTGCTAGTGGCATGATCGGGGGGGCTGCAGGTGGCTACACCTTC.

V and J are TRBV19 and TRBJ1-2, with TRBD1 identical over 7 bases. This CDR3 is built from 16 residues. Trimming at V came to 5 bases and at J to 0 bases, leaving 9 bases not matched to a gene. Looked up from germline, CDR1 is LNHDA and CDR2 is SQIVND (reference sequence). The CDR3 DNA reads TGTGCCAGTAGTCTCCCCGGGACAGTGACTAACTATGGCTACACCTTC. It translates to CASSLPGTVTNYGYTF.

V gene TRBV10-3 combines with J gene TRBJ2-7; D is uncertain. Trimming stripped 3 bases from V and 2 bases from J, with 2 bases between. The CDR3 loop spans 11 amino acids. Germline-derived CDR1 and CDR2 are ENHRY and SYGVKD. For the CDR3, the DNA is TGTGCCATCAGTGATACCTACGAGCAGTACTTC. Its translation: CAISDTYEQYF.

The chain is built from TRBV10-2 and TRBJ2-2; 8 bases agree with TRBD2. The germline gives CDR1 WSHSY, CDR2 SAAADI. There are 15 residues in the CDR3. J lost 5 bases, V lost 4 bases, and 6 bases had no gene match. CDR3 nucleotide sequence: TGCGCCAGCAGTGGGACTAGCCGCACGACCGGGGAGCTGTTTTTT. This encodes CASSGTSRTTGELFF.

The chain's CDR3 is CASSQVARGHQETQYF. The DNA for the CDR3 is TGTGCCAGCAGCCAAGTCGCGCGGGGCCACCAAGAGACCCAGTACTTC. The chain recombines TRBV3-1 (or the pseudogene TRBV3-2) with TRBJ2-5; tentative D call: TRBD2 (6 bases). The ends were cut back, 1 base at V and 0 bases at J, with 12 bases in the middle. The CDR3 consists of 16 residues. Germline V gene data show CDR1 as LGHDT and CDR2 as YNNKEL (reference sequence).

The J gene is TRBJ1-2, the V gene TRBV24-1; 8 bases are shared with TRBD1. Trimming removed 4 bases from V and 8 bases from J; junction bases left unmatched: 5. Germline CDR1 and CDR2: KGHDR and SFDVKD. The CDR3 consists of 13 residues. In DNA form, the CDR3 reads TGTGCCACCAGTGAACCAGGGGGCGGGGGCTACACCTTC. As protein: CATSEPGGGGYTF.

V usage is TRBV2 and J usage is TRBJ2-5; 7 nucleotides match TRBD1. CDR1 and CDR2 (germline): SNHLY, FYNNEI. With V trimmed by 6 bases and J by 7 bases, 14 bases remained unmatched. There are 15 residues in the CDR3. The CDR3 loop reads CASSAATGLLRTQYF. DNA for the CDR3: TGTGCCAGCAGCGCCGCGACAGGGCTCTTACGGACCCAGTACTTC.

The rearrangement uses TRBV2 and TRBJ2-3; D perhaps matches TRBD2 (5 bases). CDR1 is SNHLY and CDR2 is FYNNEI in the germline V gene. V lost 4 bases to trimming and J lost 2 bases, with 13 bases between them. The CDR3 is made up of 15 amino acids. The CDR3 region is CASSASARVTDTQYF. The CDR3, as DNA: TGTGCCAGCAGTGCCTCGGCGCGGGTCACAGATACGCAGTATTTT.

V gene TRBV24-1 combines with J gene TRBJ1-2, with TRBD1 matching 10 bases. Germline V gives CDR1 KGHDR, CDR2 SFDVKD. J lost 5 bases, V lost 4 bases, and 6 bases had no gene match. The CDR3 extends over 15 amino acids. CDR3 sequence (DNA): TGTGCCACCAGTGACACGGGGACAGGGGATTATGGCTACACCTTC. Translated, it gives CATSDTGTGDYGYTF.

The V and J genes are TRBV6-2 or TRBV6-3 and TRBJ2-1; the match to TRBD1 covers 8 bases. The CDR3 consists of 17 residues. Looked up from germline, CDR1 is MNHEY and CDR2 is SVGEGT. The V and J ends lost 0 bases and 4 bases, in that order; junction bases with no gene match: 8. The DNA for the CDR3 is TGTGCCAGCAGTTACTCGGCAGCAGGGGGCGGGTACAATGAGCAGTTCTTC. Its protein is CASSYSAAGGGYNEQFF.

The gene calls are TRBV5-1 and TRBJ2-2; the match to TRBD1 covers 11 bases. The germline V gene encodes CDR1 SGHRS and CDR2 YFSETQ. The CDR3 totals 20 residues. The V and J ends lost 0 bases and 1 base, in that order; junction bases with no gene match: 11. Written as DNA, the CDR3 is TGCGCCAGCAGCTTGGGGACAGGGGGCGGCTCAGTCGGGAACACCGGGGAGCTGTTTTTT. This translates into CASSLGTGGGSVGNTGELFF.

Here the CDR3 DNA reads TGTGCCAGCAGTCTAACAGGGGCGACTAATGAAAAACTGTTTTTT. It specifies CASSLTGATNEKLFF. The V gene is TRBV27, the J gene TRBJ1-4, with TRBD1 identical over 7 bases. CDR3 length: 15 amino acids. The ends lost 5 bases at V and 2 bases at J; junction bases unmatched: 5. Germline CDR1 reads MNHEY; CDR2 reads SMNVEV (reference sequence). The whole variable domain, filled in from reference TRBV27 and TRBJ1-4, reads EAQVTQNPRYLITVTGKKLTVTCSQNMNHEYMSWYRQDPGLGLRQIYYSMNVEVTDKGDVPEGYKVSRKEKRNFPLILESPSPNQTSLYFCASSLTGATNEKLFFGSGTQLSVL.

The chain recombines TRBV30 with TRBJ2-1; 8 nucleotides match TRBD1. V was pared by 2 bases and J by 6 bases, with 9 bases of the junction left unmatched. The CDR3 is made up of 15 amino acids. From germline, CDR1 is GTSNPN and CDR2 SVGIG (reference sequence). The CDR3 spells CAWSPLDRVGNEQFF. The CDR3 DNA reads TGTGCCTGGAGTCCACTGGACAGGGTCGGCAATGAGCAGTTCTTC. Looking up the rest from reference TRBV30 and TRBJ2-1 gives the full variable domain: SQTIHQWPATLVQPVGSPLSLECTVEGTSNPNLYWYRQAAGRGLQLLFYSVGIGQISSEVPQNLSASRPQDRQFILSSKKLLLSDSGFYLCAWSPLDRVGNEQFFGPGTRLTVL.

This chain joins TRBV27 and TRBJ2-1; TRBD2 agrees at 9 bases. V dropped 5 bases and J dropped 3; count of bases not matched to a gene: 8. Germline V lookup: CDR1 MNHEY, CDR2 SMNVEV (reference sequence). This CDR3 spans 16 amino acids. In DNA, the CDR3 is TGTGCCAGCAGTCCCATTGCGGGGGGGAGCTACAATGAGCAGTTCTTC. This codes for CASSPIAGGSYNEQFF.